This entry features one T cell receptor (beta chain) sequence. The antigen remains undetermined. The entry originates in a study of shared clonotypes between healthy human individuals. Study observations and caveats: Naive CD4 clonotypes overlapped across several donors at 4.5% to 5.5%. Relative to their counterparts shared across all four donors, non-shared clonotypes exhibited diminished generation probabilities.

Every subset's genomic DNA went evenly onto several immunoSEQ plates. Profiled with immunoSEQ multiplex PCR; TCRdb holds only in-frame clones, not every one. The repertoire holds approximately 1,500,000 clones, with roughly 96% as singletons. This CDR3 has 15 amino acids. Germline V gives CDR1 SGHVS, CDR2 FQNEAQ. Trimming took 7 bases from V and 7 from J; bases not matched to a gene: 13. This TCR came from a man aged 25 to 45 in good health. Specimen: naive CD4+ T cells sorted from blood. Indicated subset: CD45RA+ positively selected. This rearrangement joins TRBV7-8 to TRBJ2-1; 7 bases match TRBD2. CDR3 in DNA: TGTGCCAGCACCTTTAGGGGACTATACGGGAATGAGCAGTTCTTC. Its translation: CASTFRGLYGNEQFF.